Each of the 14 T cell receptor beta chains below was sequenced from the same sample in a study of vaccination and CD4 T cells after COVID-19. The treatment: roughly 10-day PBMC culture with coronavirus spike peptide pools or control peptides (ViraFEST assay). Unexposed donor CD4+ T cells predated the COVID-19 pandemic, collected 2011-2018. Their recognized antigens are unknown. The Oncomine TCR Beta short-read assay sequenced DNA from cultured CD4+ T cells. TCRdb analysed the PCR reads with MiXCR anew, one entry per CDR3 protein. Here the sample spans some 7,900 distinct CDR3 sequences, about 29% being singletons. The sequencing sample was made of CD4+ T cells from blood, cultured in vitro. Receptor source: a human donor in good health.

Judged by abundance, this clonotype is medium-sized. V is TRBV20-1 and J is TRBJ1-2, with 8 bases matching TRBD1. The V and J ends lost 2 bases and 1 base, in that order; junction bases with no gene match: 6. The CDR3 is 15 amino acids. Germline V lookup: CDR1 DFQATT, CDR2 SNEGSKA (reference sequence). Here the CDR3 DNA reads TGCAGTGCTAGATACGGACAGGGCGGTAACTATGGCTACACCTTC. It is translated as CSARYGQGGNYGYTF.

The chain has TRBV6-1 and TRBJ1-2, with a tentative D call TRBD1 (6 bases). CDR1 is MNHNS and CDR2 is SASEGT in the germline V gene. Trimming left V 7 bases short and J 3 bases short, with 18 bases between. CDR3 size: 15 residues. CDR3 region: CASIPGGGGDYGYTF. The CDR3 nucleotides read TGTGCCAGCATCCCTGGGGGGGGCGGGGACTATGGCTACACCTTC.

The table lists this clonotype with a few counts. V and J are TRBV7-9 and TRBJ1-2; 7 bases are shared with TRBD1. The CDR3 sequence is 13 residues long. V shed 4 bases and J 3 bases; nucleotides not matched to a gene: 2. The germline CDR1 and CDR2 sequences are SEHNR and FQNEAQ (reference sequence). The CDR3 loop reads CASSSDRDYGYTF. The CDR3 bases are TGTGCCAGCAGCTCCGACAGGGACTATGGCTACACCTTC. Together with reference TRBV7-9 and TRBJ1-2, the CDR3 gives the full variable domain: DTGVSQNPRHKITKRGQNVTFRCDPISEHNRLYWYRQTLGQGPEFLTYFQNEAQLEKSRLLSDRFSAERPKGSFSTLEIQRTEQGDSAMYLCASSSDRDYGYTFGSGTRLTVV.

This clonotype has only a few counts. CDR3 coding DNA: TGTGCCGCCAGGGGGCAGAACACCGGGGAGCTGTTTTTT. It is translated as CAARGQNTGELFF. V is TRBV6-1 and J is TRBJ2-2; 8 nucleotides match TRBD1. This CDR3 has 13 amino acids. Trimming removed 11 bases from V and 1 base from J; junction bases left unmatched: 3. Germline V gives CDR1 MNHNS, CDR2 SASEGT.

In DNA, the CDR3 is TGTGCCAGCTCACCAGGGGATAAGAACACTGAAGCTTTCTTT. This translates into CASSPGDKNTEAFF. This chain uses TRBV18 with TRBJ1-1, with unresolved D. Deletions cut 2 bases from V and 1 base from J, with 8 bases between. CDR1 is KGHSH, CDR2 LQKENI, per germline. CDR3 size: 14 residues.

This chain uses TRBV18 with TRBJ2-6, with D perhaps matching TRBD1 (5 bases). The germline CDR1 and CDR2 sequences are KGHSH and LQKENI. The length of the CDR3 is 19 residues. The ends were cut back, 1 base at V and 3 bases at J, with 19 bases in the middle. As DNA, the CDR3 is TGTGCCAGCTCACCACGGGCAGGGCAGTCCTCCAATGGGGCCAACGTCCTGACTTTC. This encodes CASSPRAGQSSNGANVLTF.

This clonotype was observed a few times. This chain joins TRBV4-2 and TRBJ2-1; D ambiguous. The CDR3 has 14 residues. Germline loops: CDR1 LGHNA, CDR2 YNFKEQ. Trimming took off 1 base at V and 8 bases at J, with 12 bases between the two ends. The CDR3 sequence is CASSQVSVTDEQFF. DNA of the CDR3: TGTGCCAGCAGCCAAGTTTCGGTGACGGATGAGCAGTTCTTC.

The chain carries TRBV28 and TRBJ1-1, with 7 bases matching TRBD1. CDR1 is MDHEN, CDR2 SYDVKM, per germline. This CDR3 is built from 13 residues. The V segment lost 6 bases and the J segment 1 base; nucleotides outside the gene matches: 2. CDR3: CASSYRGNTEAFF. Here the CDR3 DNA reads TGTGCCAGCAGCTACAGGGGGAACACTGAAGCTTTCTTT. The full variable domain, rest sourced from reference TRBV28 and TRBJ1-1, is DVKVTQSSRYLVKRTGEKVFLECVQDMDHENMFWYRQDPGLGLRLIYFSYDVKMKEKGDIPEGYSVSREKKERFSLILESASTNQTSMYLCASSYRGNTEAFFGQGTRLTVV.

This chain links TRBV27 with TRBJ1-5; tentatively, D is TRBD1 (6 bases). Germline V gene lookup returns CDR1 MNHEY and CDR2 SMNVEV (reference sequence). CDR3 length: 13 residues. V dropped 6 bases and J dropped 5 bases, with 11 bases sitting between them. The CDR3 protein is CASRQGFDQPQHF. The CDR3 nucleotides read TGTGCCAGCAGGCAGGGGTTCGATCAGCCCCAGCATTTT.

The table lists this clonotype with a few counts. The chain recombines TRBV6-1 with TRBJ1-2; weak D call: TRBD1 (5 bases). V lost 6 bases to trimming and J lost 0 bases, with 17 bases between them. CDR1 is MNHNS, CDR2 SASEGT, per germline. This CDR3 has 16 residues. DNA of the CDR3: TGTGCCAGCAGCCCCGGGGGGTTCTCAGCTAACTATGGCTACACCTTC. It is translated as CASSPGGFSANYGYTF.

The CDR3 region is CASSDSGVYGYTF. CDR3 coding DNA: TGTGCCAGCAGTGACAGTGGGGTCTATGGCTACACCTTC. This chain joins TRBV6-1 and TRBJ1-2, with D unresolved. Germline V gene data show CDR1 as MNHNS and CDR2 as SASEGT. V shed 3 bases and J shed 4 bases, with 9 bases lying between them. The CDR3 has 13 amino acids.

The J gene is TRBJ1-5, the V gene TRBV7-9; D call uncertain. This CDR3 is built from 12 residues. V gave up 3 bases and J gave up 7 bases, with 7 bases separating them. Germline CDR1 SEHNR, CDR2 FQNEAQ (reference sequence). DNA for the CDR3: TGTGCCAGCAGCTTTGAAAGGCAGCCCCAGCATTTT. Translation: CASSFERQPQHF.

In this sample, this clonotype turned up a few times. V usage is TRBV25-1 and J usage is TRBJ1-2, with a tentative D call TRBD1 (5 bases). The CDR3 is 13 residues long. Trimming took 7 bases from V and 4 from J, leaving 13 bases between them. Germline V gives CDR1 MGHDK, CDR2 SYGVNS. The CDR3 protein is CASKSRGFYGYTF. CDR3 DNA: TGTGCCAGCAAGTCACGGGGCTTCTATGGCTACACCTTC.

V usage is TRBV24-1 and J usage is TRBJ2-3; no clear D gene. This CDR3 is 12 amino acids long. V was cut by 2 bases and J by 6 bases, with 5 bases left in between. Germline CDR1 KGHDR, CDR2 SFDVKD. As DNA, the CDR3 is TGTGCCACCAGTGATTCTGAGGATACGCAGTATTTT. The encoded protein is CATSDSEDTQYF.